A selection of T cell receptor beta chains follows, all from one sample in a study of cytomegalovirus exposure and HLA in healthy donors. TCRdb's table, derived via immunoSEQ multiplex PCR, lists solely in-frame clones and lacks some. The table includes some 120,000 clones, roughly 79% detected once. The sample comprised PBMCs. The origin of the receptors is a woman aged 30 to 39 in good health and CMV-seronegative. CDR3s include the opening cysteine and the closing phenylalanine or tryptophan. D genes are given only for firm matches. Size is stated for part of the rows, as once, few or many counts, or as a class when the clone is expanded.

CDR3nt: TGTGCCAGCAGCTTACAAGGGACTAGCGGGTTAAGCTCCTACAATGAGCAGTTCTTC
CDR3aa: CASSLQGTSGLSSYNEQFF
j_gene: TRBJ2-1
abundance: once
d_gene: TRBD2
v_gene: TRBV11-2

CDR3nt: TGTGCCAGCAGCTTAGGAGCTAACTATGGCTACACCTTC
CDR3aa: CASSLGANYGYTF
j_gene: TRBJ1-2
abundance: .
d_gene: .
v_gene: TRBV7-9

CDR3nt: TGTGCCACCGTTCCCCTTGAGGAGCGGGATGGAAACATTCAGTACTTC
CDR3aa: CATVPLEERDGNIQYF
j_gene: TRBJ2-4
abundance: .
d_gene: TRBD2
v_gene: TRBV28

CDR3nt: TGTGCCAGCAGCTGGGGCGGGGACACAGATACGCAGTATTTT
CDR3aa: CASSWGGDTDTQYF
j_gene: TRBJ2-3
abundance: .
d_gene: .
v_gene: TRBV7-8

CDR3nt: TGTGCCAGCAGCTCGTCTAGCGGCTTGGATGAGCAGTTCTTC
CDR3aa: CASSSSSGLDEQFF
j_gene: TRBJ2-1
abundance: .
d_gene: TRBD2
v_gene: TRBV7-3

CDR3nt: TGTGCCAGCAGCCAAGAAGTGGGACTAGCGGCCTTTAATGAGCAGTTCTTC
CDR3aa: CASSQEVGLAAFNEQFF
j_gene: TRBJ2-1
abundance: once
d_gene: TRBD2
v_gene: TRBV4-2

CDR3nt: TGTGCCAGCAGCTTAGCTAGCGGGTCAGATACGCAGTATTTT
CDR3aa: CASSLASGSDTQYF
j_gene: TRBJ2-3
abundance: .
d_gene: TRBD2
v_gene: TRBV7-6

CDR3nt: TGTGCCAGCAGCCCGGGACAGGGATCCTACGAGCAGTACTTC
CDR3aa: CASSPGQGSYEQYF
j_gene: TRBJ2-7
abundance: .
d_gene: TRBD1
v_gene: TRBV6-5

CDR3nt: TGTGCCACCAGCAGTACGACAGTAGACCCAACTAATGAAAAACTGTTTTTT
CDR3aa: CATSSTTVDPTNEKLFF
j_gene: TRBJ1-4
abundance: .
d_gene: .
v_gene: TRBV15

CDR3nt: TGTGCCAGCAGCTCGCAGGGTTACAATCAGCCCCAGCATTTT
CDR3aa: CASSSQGYNQPQHF
j_gene: TRBJ1-5
abundance: .
d_gene: .
v_gene: TRBV7-9

CDR3nt: TGCGCCAGCAGCCAAGACGTTAGCGGCACAGATACGCAGTATTTT
CDR3aa: CASSQDVSGTDTQYF
j_gene: TRBJ2-3
abundance: .
d_gene: .
v_gene: TRBV4-3

CDR3nt: TGTGCCAGCAGCTCAGGGGTAGCATGGGAGACCCAGTACTTC
CDR3aa: CASSSGVAWETQYF
j_gene: TRBJ2-5
abundance: .
d_gene: .
v_gene: TRBV7-2

CDR3nt: TGCGCCAGCAGTGCTAGCGGGAGAACAGATACGCAGTATTTT
CDR3aa: CASSASGRTDTQYF
j_gene: TRBJ2-3
abundance: once
d_gene: TRBD2
v_gene: TRBV10-2

CDR3nt: TGTGCCAGCGAGGACAGGAACTATGGCTACACCTTC
CDR3aa: CASEDRNYGYTF
j_gene: TRBJ1-2
abundance: few
d_gene: TRBD1
v_gene: TRBV19

CDR3nt: TGTGCCAGCAGTTATGACTCTGAAGTGTCACGACTGTTTTTT
CDR3aa: CASSYDSEVSRLFF
j_gene: TRBJ1-4
abundance: .
d_gene: .
v_gene: TRBV6-6

CDR3nt: TGTGCCAGCAGCCCCCGTAGGGGGGGGAATCAGCCCCAGCATTTT
CDR3aa: CASSPRRGGNQPQHF
j_gene: TRBJ1-5
abundance: .
d_gene: .
v_gene: TRBV6-6

CDR3nt: TGCGCCAGCATGAAGGGACAGGGGATCACAGATACGCAGTATTTT
CDR3aa: CASMKGQGITDTQYF
j_gene: TRBJ2-3
abundance: .
d_gene: TRBD1
v_gene: TRBV10-2

CDR3nt: TGTGCCAGCATCCCCGGGACTGGGGGAATTCAGCCCCAGCATTTT
CDR3aa: CASIPGTGGIQPQHF
j_gene: TRBJ1-5
abundance: .
d_gene: .
v_gene: TRBV6-1

CDR3nt: TGCGCCAGCAGTGAGGGGACTAGCGCACCCACAGATACGCAGTATTTT
CDR3aa: CASSEGTSAPTDTQYF
j_gene: TRBJ2-3
abundance: .
d_gene: TRBD2
v_gene: TRBV10-1

CDR3nt: TGTGCCAGCAGCCGAACTAGTTTAGATACGCAGTATTTT
CDR3aa: CASSRTSLDTQYF
j_gene: TRBJ2-3
abundance: .
d_gene: .
v_gene: TRBV14

CDR3nt: TGTGCCAGCAGCCGTAGTTCCTTGAGCGGACCCCTCTTC
CDR3aa: CASSRSSLSGPLF
j_gene: TRBJ2-1
abundance: .
d_gene: .
v_gene: TRBV7-2

CDR3nt: TGTGCCACCAGCAGAGATCTCGCGGGAGGGCCAGGTGTCAATGAGCAGTTCTTC
CDR3aa: CATSRDLAGGPGVNEQFF
j_gene: TRBJ2-1
abundance: .
d_gene: TRBD2
v_gene: TRBV15

CDR3nt: TGTGCCAGCAGCCCACTAGCGGAAGAGACCCAGTACTTC
CDR3aa: CASSPLAEETQYF
j_gene: TRBJ2-5
abundance: .
d_gene: TRBD2
v_gene: TRBV5-6

CDR3nt: TGCGCCAGCAGCCTACGCGGGGATGAGCAGTTCTTC
CDR3aa: CASSLRGDEQFF
j_gene: TRBJ2-1
abundance: .
d_gene: .
v_gene: TRBV5-1

CDR3nt: TGCGCCAGCTCCCGACAGAGCACAGATACGCAGTATTTT
CDR3aa: CASSRQSTDTQYF
j_gene: TRBJ2-3
abundance: .
d_gene: .
v_gene: TRBV5-1

CDR3nt: TGTGCCAGTACCCTGATCCAGGCCAATCAGCCCCAGCATTTT
CDR3aa: CASTLIQANQPQHF
j_gene: TRBJ1-5
abundance: once
d_gene: .
v_gene: TRBV19

CDR3nt: TGTGCCAGCAGCGGGGAAGCGGGAGGGCGAATGGAGACCCAGTACTTC
CDR3aa: CASSGEAGGRMETQYF
j_gene: TRBJ2-5
abundance: .
d_gene: TRBD2
v_gene: TRBV9

CDR3nt: TGTGCCAGCAGGGGGGACAGGTCCTCCTACGAGCAGTACTTC
CDR3aa: CASRGDRSSYEQYF
j_gene: TRBJ2-7
abundance: .
d_gene: TRBD1
v_gene: TRBV28

CDR3nt: TGTGCCAGCAGTCCCCCGAGTGAGACCCAGTACTTC
CDR3aa: CASSPPSETQYF
j_gene: TRBJ2-5
abundance: .
d_gene: .
v_gene: TRBV6-5

CDR3nt: TGTGCCAGCAGAAGCACAGGGGTAATCTATGGCTACACCTTC
CDR3aa: CASRSTGVIYGYTF
j_gene: TRBJ1-2
abundance: .
d_gene: TRBD1
v_gene: TRBV27